This T cell receptor beta chain was retrieved from a study of shared clonotypes between healthy human individuals. CDR3 length: 15 amino acids. From germline, CDR1 is SGHRS and CDR2 YFSETQ. V lost 4 bases and J lost 1; bases outside the gene matches: 5. Libraries were prepared by immunoSEQ multiplex PCR; TCRdb keeps only in-frame clonotypes and omits some of them. The top ten hold around 2% of the sample, which has hundreds of thousands of clones, around 73% seen once. The material sequenced was memory CD4+ T cells sorted from blood. Sample subset: CD45RA-negative fraction. The genes are TRBV5-1 and TRBJ2-3; TRBD2 aligns across 8 bases. The clonotype originates from a woman in her 30s in good health. The CDR3 loop is CASSLETSGTDTQYF. CDR3 nucleotide sequence: TGCGCCAGCAGCCTTGAGACTAGCGGCACAGATACGCAGTATTTT.